The T cell receptor (beta chain) described here comes from a study of CD8 T cells in ankylosing spondylitis. TCRdb analysed the 5' RACE reads with MiXCR anew, one entry per CDR3 protein. The repertoire holds about 200,000 distinct CDR3 sequences, with roughly 13% as singletons. The germline V and J ends were trimmed by 5 bases and 3 bases, with 18 bases remaining between them. Germline CDR1 SQVTM, CDR2 ANQGSEA. The CDR3 is made up of 15 amino acids. This clonotype came up a few times. This sequence was found in a male donor with ankylosing spondylitis or in good health (not recorded which). Sequenced: blood, either unsorted or a sorted T cell fraction (not recorded which). The chain carries TRBV29-1 and TRBJ2-3; D may correspond to TRBD1 or TRBD2 (5 bases each). CDR3 bases: TGCAGCGTTAAAGGGACGGAACGAGGGACAGATACGCAGTATTTT. Amino acids: CSVKGTERGTDTQYF.